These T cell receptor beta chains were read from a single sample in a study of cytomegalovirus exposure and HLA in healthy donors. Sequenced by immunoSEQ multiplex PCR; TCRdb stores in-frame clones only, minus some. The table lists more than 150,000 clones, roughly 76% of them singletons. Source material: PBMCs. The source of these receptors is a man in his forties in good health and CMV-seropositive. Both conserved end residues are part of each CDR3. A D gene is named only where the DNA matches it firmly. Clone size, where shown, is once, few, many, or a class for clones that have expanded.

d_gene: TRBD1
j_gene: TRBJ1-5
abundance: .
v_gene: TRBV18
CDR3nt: TGTGCCAGCTCACCACTAGGGACAGGGGTCAATCAGCCCCAGCATTTT
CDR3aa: CASSPLGTGVNQPQHF

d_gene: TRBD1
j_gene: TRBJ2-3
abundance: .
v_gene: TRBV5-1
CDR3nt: TGCGCCAGCAGCATGGGACAGGGGGCTAGCACAGATACGCAGTATTTT
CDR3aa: CASSMGQGASTDTQYF

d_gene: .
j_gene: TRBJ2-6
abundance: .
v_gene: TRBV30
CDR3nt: TGTGCCTGGGATAAGGGGGTGGCAGGGCAGGCTGGGGCCAACGTCCTGACTTTC
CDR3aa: CAWDKGVAGQAGANVLTF

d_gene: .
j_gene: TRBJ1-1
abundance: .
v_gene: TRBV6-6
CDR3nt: TGTGCCAGCAAAGTAAGGGACTCTGAAGCTTTCTTT
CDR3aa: CASKVRDSEAFF

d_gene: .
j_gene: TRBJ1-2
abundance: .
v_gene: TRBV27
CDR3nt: TGTGCCAGCAGTTTAGGGGTAGGGGCGCCTAACTATGGCTACACCTTC
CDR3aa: CASSLGVGAPNYGYTF

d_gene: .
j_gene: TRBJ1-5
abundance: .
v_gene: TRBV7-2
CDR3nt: TGTGCCAGCAGCTTAGCCACCTATAGCAATCAGCCCCAGCATTTT
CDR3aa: CASSLATYSNQPQHF

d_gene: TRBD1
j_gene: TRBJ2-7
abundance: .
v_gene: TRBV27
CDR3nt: TGTGCCAGCAGTCTTAACCCTCGACAGGGTGGCGAGCAGTACTTC
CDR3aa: CASSLNPRQGGEQYF

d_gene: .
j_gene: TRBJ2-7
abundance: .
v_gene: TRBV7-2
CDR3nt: TGTGCCAGCAGCTTATTGTCAGGATGGGAGCAGTACTTC
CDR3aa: CASSLLSGWEQYF

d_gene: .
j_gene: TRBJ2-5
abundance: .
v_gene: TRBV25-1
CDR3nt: TGTGCCAGCAGTGACTCAACAGTGGGGGGAGAGACCCAGTACTTC
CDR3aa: CASSDSTVGGETQYF

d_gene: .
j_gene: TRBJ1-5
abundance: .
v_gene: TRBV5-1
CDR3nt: TGCGCCGGCAGCCCGGCGGGCATGATCAATCAGCCCCAGCATTTT
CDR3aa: CAGSPAGMINQPQHF

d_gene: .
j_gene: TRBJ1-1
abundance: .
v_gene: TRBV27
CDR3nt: TGTGCCAGCAGTTGGTCCAGGGCTACCGAAGCTTTCTTT
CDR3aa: CASSWSRATEAFF

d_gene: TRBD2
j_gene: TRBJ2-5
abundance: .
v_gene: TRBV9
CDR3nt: TGTGCCAGCAGCGTGGGGGGGAAAGAGACCCAGTACTTC
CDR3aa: CASSVGGKETQYF

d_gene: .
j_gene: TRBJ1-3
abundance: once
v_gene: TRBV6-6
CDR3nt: TGTGCCAGCAGTTCATCAGGGAAAGGAAGCACCATATATTTT
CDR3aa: CASSSSGKGSTIYF

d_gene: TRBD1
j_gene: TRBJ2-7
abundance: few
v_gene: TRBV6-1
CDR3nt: TGTGCCAGCAGTGATTTGGACAGGGGGCGCGAGCAGTACTTC
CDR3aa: CASSDLDRGREQYF

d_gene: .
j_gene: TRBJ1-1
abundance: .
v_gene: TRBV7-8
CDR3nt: TGTGCCAGCAGCTTAGTGCAGGGAACCACTGAAGCTTTCTTT
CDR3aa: CASSLVQGTTEAFF

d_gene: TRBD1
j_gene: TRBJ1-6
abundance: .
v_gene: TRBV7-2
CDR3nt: TGTGCCAGCAGCTTAAATGGGGACAGGAGTTCACCCCTCCACTTT
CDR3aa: CASSLNGDRSSPLHF

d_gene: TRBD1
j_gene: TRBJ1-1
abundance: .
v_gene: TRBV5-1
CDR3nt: TGCGCCAGCAGCCCGGGACAGGTCATGAACACTGAAGCTTTCTTT
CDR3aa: CASSPGQVMNTEAFF

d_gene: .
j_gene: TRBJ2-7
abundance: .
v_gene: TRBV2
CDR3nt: TGTGCCAGCAGTGAGAGGGGGGGCATGCTCGAGCAGTACTTC
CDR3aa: CASSERGGMLEQYF

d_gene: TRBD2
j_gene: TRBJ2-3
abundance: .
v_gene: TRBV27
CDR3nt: TGTGCCAGCAGTTTATACGGGGGGGCCGGAGATACGCAGTATTTT
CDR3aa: CASSLYGGAGDTQYF

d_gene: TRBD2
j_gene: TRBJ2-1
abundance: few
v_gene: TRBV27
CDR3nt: TGTGCCAGCAGGGTCTTCAGCGGGGGGGCCTCCTACAATGAGCAGTTCTTC
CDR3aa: CASRVFSGGASYNEQFF

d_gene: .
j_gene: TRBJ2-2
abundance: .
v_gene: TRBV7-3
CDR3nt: TGTGCCAGCAGCTTATTGGCGCGGTTCACCGGGGAGCTGTTTTTT
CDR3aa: CASSLLARFTGELFF

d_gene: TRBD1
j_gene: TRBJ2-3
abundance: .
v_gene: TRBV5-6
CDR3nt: TGTGCCAGCAGCTTGGCCAGGGGGACCACAGATACGCAGTATTTT
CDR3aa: CASSLARGTTDTQYF

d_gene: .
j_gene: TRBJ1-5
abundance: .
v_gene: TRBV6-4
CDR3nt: TGTGCCAGCAGTGACTCGATGGTTCCCCCGAGGGGCAATCAGCCCCAGCATTTT
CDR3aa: CASSDSMVPPRGNQPQHF

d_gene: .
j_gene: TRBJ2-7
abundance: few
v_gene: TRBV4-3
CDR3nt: TGCGCCAGCAGCCAAGAAATGGCGGCTGGGTCCTACGAGCAGTACTTC
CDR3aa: CASSQEMAAGSYEQYF

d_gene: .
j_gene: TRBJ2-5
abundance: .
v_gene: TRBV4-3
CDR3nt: TGCGCCAGCAGCCAAGATTCCACAGGGAAAGAGACCCAGTACTTC
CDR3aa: CASSQDSTGKETQYF

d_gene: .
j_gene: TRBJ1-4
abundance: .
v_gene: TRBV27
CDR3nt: TGTGCCAGCAGCAACCGCGGGACCCCTCGGGAACTGTTTTTT
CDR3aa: CASSNRGTPRELFF

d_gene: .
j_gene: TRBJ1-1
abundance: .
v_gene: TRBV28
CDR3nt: TGTGCCAGCAGTTTAGTCCGGTTGTCGCCTGAAGCTTTCTTT
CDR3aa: CASSLVRLSPEAFF

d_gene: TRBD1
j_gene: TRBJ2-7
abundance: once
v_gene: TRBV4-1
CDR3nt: TGCGCCAGCAGCCAAGGGGACAGGGGCGAGCAGTACTTC
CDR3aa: CASSQGDRGEQYF

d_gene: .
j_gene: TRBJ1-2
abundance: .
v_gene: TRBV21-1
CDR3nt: TGTGCCAGCAGCAAAGCGGTCGGGAGGGGTAAAGGCTACACCTTC
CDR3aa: CASSKAVGRGKGYTF

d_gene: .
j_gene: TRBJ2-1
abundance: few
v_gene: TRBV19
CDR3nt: TGTGCCAGTAGAAACCAGGGGAATCTCCCCTACAATGAGCAGTTCTTC
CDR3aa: CASRNQGNLPYNEQFF

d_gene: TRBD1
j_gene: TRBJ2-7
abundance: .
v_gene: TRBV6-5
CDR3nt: TGTGCCAGCAGTTATCCCGGGACAGGCAAGGGCGAGCAGTACTTC
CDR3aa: CASSYPGTGKGEQYF

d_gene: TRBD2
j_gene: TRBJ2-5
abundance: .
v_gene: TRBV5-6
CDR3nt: TGTGCCAGCAGCCCGTTGACTAGCGGGGGCGATGAGACCCAGTACTTC
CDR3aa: CASSPLTSGGDETQYF

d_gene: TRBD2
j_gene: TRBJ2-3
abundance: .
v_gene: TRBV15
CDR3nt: TGTGCCACCAGCAGAGATGTGACGGGGGGGCCCGATACGCAGTACTTT
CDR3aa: CATSRDVTGGPDTQYF

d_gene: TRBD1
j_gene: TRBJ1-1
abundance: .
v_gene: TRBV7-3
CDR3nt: TGTGCCAGCAGCTTAGAGGGGGCGCTCATGAACACTGAAGCTTTCTTT
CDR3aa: CASSLEGALMNTEAFF

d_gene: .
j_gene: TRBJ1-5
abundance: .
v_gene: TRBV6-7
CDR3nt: TGTGCCAGCAGTTACCCGACAGCACAAGGACGCAATCAGCCCCAGCATTTT
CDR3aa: CASSYPTAQGRNQPQHF

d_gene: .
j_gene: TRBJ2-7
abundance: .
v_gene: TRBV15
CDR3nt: TGTGCCACCAGCAGAGAGAGTTCTATAGGCGGGCAGTACTTC
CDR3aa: CATSRESSIGGQYF

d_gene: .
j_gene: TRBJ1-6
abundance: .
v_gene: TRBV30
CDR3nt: TGTGCCTGGAAAGTCGGCGGGGTGGGATCACCCCTCCACTTT
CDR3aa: CAWKVGGVGSPLHF

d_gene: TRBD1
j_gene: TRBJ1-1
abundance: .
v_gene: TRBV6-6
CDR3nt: TGTGCCAGCAGTTGGACCAGGGGGACTGAAGCTTTCTTT
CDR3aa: CASSWTRGTEAFF

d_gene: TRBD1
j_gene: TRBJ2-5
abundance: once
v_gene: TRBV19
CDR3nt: TGTGCCAGTAGCCCGGACAGGGGGACGGAGACCCAGTACTTC
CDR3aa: CASSPDRGTETQYF

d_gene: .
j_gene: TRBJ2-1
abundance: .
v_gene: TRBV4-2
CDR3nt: TGTGCCAGCAGCCAAGATCCGGGTTCCTACAATGAGCAGTTCTTC
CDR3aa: CASSQDPGSYNEQFF

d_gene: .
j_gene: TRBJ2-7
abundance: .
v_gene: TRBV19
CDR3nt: TGTGCCAGTAGTGGCAGAGGTACGGGCGAGCAGTACTTC
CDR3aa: CASSGRGTGEQYF

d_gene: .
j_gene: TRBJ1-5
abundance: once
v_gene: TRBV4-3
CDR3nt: TGCGCCAGCAGCCAAGTGGGGGCCGGGGAGCCCCAGCATTTT
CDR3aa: CASSQVGAGEPQHF

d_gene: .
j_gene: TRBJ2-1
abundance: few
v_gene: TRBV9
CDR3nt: TGTGCCAGCAGCGTTCAGGGAAACAATGAGCAGTTCTTC
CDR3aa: CASSVQGNNEQFF

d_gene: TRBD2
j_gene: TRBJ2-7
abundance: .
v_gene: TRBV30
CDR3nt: TGTGCCTGGATGAAGACTAGCGGTTTGTACGAGCAGTACTTC
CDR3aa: CAWMKTSGLYEQYF

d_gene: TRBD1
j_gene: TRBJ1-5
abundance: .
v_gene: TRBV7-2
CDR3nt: TGTGCCAGCAGCCTGAGACAGGGCGACCAGCCCCAGCATTTT
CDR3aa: CASSLRQGDQPQHF

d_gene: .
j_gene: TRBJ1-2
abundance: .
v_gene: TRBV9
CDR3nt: TGTGCCAGCAGCGTAGAAGCCGGGAACTATGGCTACACCTTC
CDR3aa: CASSVEAGNYGYTF

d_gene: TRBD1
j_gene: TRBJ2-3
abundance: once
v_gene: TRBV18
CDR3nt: TGTGCCAGCTCACCACGGGCAGGGGGCGGAGATACGCAGTATTTT
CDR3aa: CASSPRAGGGDTQYF

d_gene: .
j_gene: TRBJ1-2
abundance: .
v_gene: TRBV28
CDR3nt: TGTGCCAGCAGTTTATACGGACTGGTGATAGTTGGCTACACCTTC
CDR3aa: CASSLYGLVIVGYTF

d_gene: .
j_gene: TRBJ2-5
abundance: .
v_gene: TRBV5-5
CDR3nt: TGTGCCAGCAGCACCAGGGTGTCCCAAGAGACCCAGTACTTC
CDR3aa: CASSTRVSQETQYF

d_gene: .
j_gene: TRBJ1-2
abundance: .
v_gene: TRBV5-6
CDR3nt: TGTGCCAGCAGCTTGCCGATGGGGGGACGGCCCGATGGCTACACCTTC
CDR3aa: CASSLPMGGRPDGYTF

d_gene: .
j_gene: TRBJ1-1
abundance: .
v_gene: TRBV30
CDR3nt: TGTGCCTGGAGTGCGCTCAGTGAAGCTTTCTTT
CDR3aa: CAWSALSEAFF

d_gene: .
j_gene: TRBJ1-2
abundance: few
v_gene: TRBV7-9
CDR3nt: TGTGCCAGCAGTCGGCGGGGCAGTGGAGGGGAGGGTGGCTACACCTTC
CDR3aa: CASSRRGSGGEGGYTF

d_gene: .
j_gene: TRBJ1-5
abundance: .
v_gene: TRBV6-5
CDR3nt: TGTGCCAGCAGTGGACAACAGGGCATTCATCAGCCCCAGCATTTT
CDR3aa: CASSGQQGIHQPQHF

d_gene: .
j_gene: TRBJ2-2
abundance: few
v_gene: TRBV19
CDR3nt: TGTGCCAGTAGTCTGAGACTGGACACCGGGGAGCTGTTTTTT
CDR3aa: CASSLRLDTGELFF

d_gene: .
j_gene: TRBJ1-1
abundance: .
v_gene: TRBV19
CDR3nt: TGTGCCAGTAGTGGCAATCCTGAAGCTTTCTTT
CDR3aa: CASSGNPEAFF